This T cell receptor (beta chain) derives from a study of somatic mutations in cytotoxic T cells in rheumatoid arthritis. Study as a whole: After diagnosis, patient blood (about 27 ml EDTA) was drawn right away, before any treatment was given. Whole-study results and caveats: CD8+ T-cell clonality showed no significant difference between rheumatoid arthritis patients and age-matched healthy controls. A rise in CD8+ clonality with age was seen in rheumatoid arthritis patients but not in healthy controls.

Profiling relied on immunoSEQ multiplex PCR, and the TCRdb table lists in-frame clones only, not all of them. This table holds several thousand clones, roughly 80% found once. The length of the CDR3 is 14 residues. Germline V lookup: CDR1 SNHLY, CDR2 FYNNEI. V was cut by 5 bases and J by 0 bases, with 8 bases left in between. This clone was detected once. The antigen is not known. Sequenced material: CD8+ T cells sorted from blood. The chain employs TRBV2 and TRBJ1-3; D gene ambiguous. The source is an adult with rheumatoid arthritis. The CDR3 DNA sequence: TGTGCCAGCAGTTTAGGTAGCTCTGGAAACACCATATATTTT. Amino acids: CASSLGSSGNTIYF.